The clone carrying this T cell receptor beta chain is a singleton in its sample. The CDR3 has 14 amino acids. V lost 3 bases, J lost 5 bases, and 14 bases lay in between. Per the germline V gene, CDR1 is SQVTM and CDR2 is ANQGSEA. The sample belongs to a study of shared clonotypes between healthy human individuals. Here immunoSEQ multiplex PCR was the method, and the copy in TCRdb shows in-frame clones only, minus some. The profile shows 2,500,000 or so clones, approximately 90% of them singletons. What was sequenced was naive CD4+ T cells sorted from blood. Indicated subset: CD45RA+ positively selected. The sequence was collected from a man between 18 and 29 years old in good health. The chain links TRBV29-1 to TRBJ2-1, with D possibly called TRBD1 or TRBD2 (5 bases each). CDR3 DNA sequence: TGCAGCGTTGAGGGGGTTGGCTACAACAATGAGCAGTTCTTC. It is translated as CSVEGVGYNNEQFF.